This T cell receptor (beta chain) was identified during a study of blood T cell repertoires in COVID-19. Study overall: Material from acute and convalescent COVID-19 was sourced from the United States, Italy and Spain. The cDNA or gDNA used as material had been derived from T cells, B-cell-depleted T cells, or PBMCs.

As originally analysed: From reference gene primer amplification, estimates of nucleated cell counts were derived. Assay used: immunoSEQ multiplex PCR; TCRdb lists only in-frame clones, some missing. From that table come the V and J calls and clone size; the DNA was used to work out D and trimming. The table includes about 350,000 clones, around 87% detected once. This clone was detected once. Germline values: CDR1 KGHDR, CDR2 SFDVKD. The CDR3 loop spans 13 amino acids. Trimming cost V 2 bases and J 5 bases, with 8 bases left between them. The rearrangement uses TRBV24-1 and TRBJ1-1; D may be TRBD1 (6 bases). Source material: peripheral blood. The source of this sequence is a woman aged 50 to 65 with COVID-19, enrolled during active disease. CDR3 coding DNA: TGTGCCACCAGTGATTGGGGGCCGACTGAAGCTTTCTTT. Protein: CATSDWGPTEAFF.